The clone carrying this T cell receptor beta chain showed up just once. Its antigen is undetermined. Trimming shortened V by 5 bases and J by 4 bases, and 12 bases separated the two germline ends. The V gene's germline CDR1 is MNHNS and CDR2 SASEGT. CDR3 length equals 13 residues. The PCR ran on 60 Vbeta and 13 Jbeta primers. Clones were read by immunoSEQ multiplex PCR, and TCRdb kept only the in-frame ones, dropping some. The sample records around 110,000 clones, 81% being singletons. This entry belongs to a study of cytomegalovirus exposure and HLA in healthy donors. Findings of the study overall: High sensitivity and specificity were reportedly achieved when the classifier diagnosed cytomegalovirus status.

The source of this sequence is a woman younger than 45 in good health and CMV-seronegative. The material sequenced was PBMCs. J is TRBJ2-7 and V is TRBV6-1; D is unclear. The CDR3 loop is CASSRTSVYEQYF. In DNA form, the CDR3 reads TGTGCCAGCAGTCGAACATCAGTTTACGAGCAGTACTTC.